These T cell receptor beta chains were read from a single sample in a study of type 1 regulatory T cells. These TCRs are of unknown antigen specificity. TCRdb recomputed calls from the reads with MiXCR, one row per CDR3 protein. The data contain fewer than 75,000 distinct CDR3 sequences, 49% of them seen just once; the ten biggest clones take up more than 2%. Material for sequencing was cultured non-Tr1 T cells, either the whole culture or a sorted T cell fraction (not recorded which). These TCRs come from a human donor in good health. Each CDR3 is given with its conserved first and last residue. The order of the fields is V gene, D gene, J gene, clone size, CDR3 DNA, CDR3 protein. The D gene is left open where the match is weak. Clone size is not always given. Where it is, it says once, few, many or a class for expanded clones.

v_call: TRBV6-1
d_call: TRBD1
j_call: TRBJ1-1
clone_size: few
cdr3_nt: TGTGCCAGCAGCGCTAGACAGGGGGCGATTAACACTGAAGCTTTCTTT
cdr3_aa: CASSARQGAINTEAFF

v_call: TRBV12-3/TRBV12-4
d_call: TRBD2
j_call: TRBJ2-3
clone_size: -
cdr3_nt: TGTGCCAGCAGTTCCGCTAGCGGGGGGGGCGGAAATACGCAGTATTTT
cdr3_aa: CASSSASGGGGNTQYF

v_call: TRBV4-2
d_call: TRBD1
j_call: TRBJ1-5
clone_size: -
cdr3_nt: TGTGCCAGCAGCCAATACTTAGGGGGCGACAATCAGCCCCAGCATTTT
cdr3_aa: CASSQYLGGDNQPQHF

v_call: TRBV3-1
d_call: -
j_call: TRBJ2-7
clone_size: -
cdr3_nt: TGTGCCAGCAGCGCGGGACAAGTAGGAGCCTACGAGCAGTACTTC
cdr3_aa: CASSAGQVGAYEQYF

v_call: TRBV27
d_call: -
j_call: TRBJ2-1
clone_size: -
cdr3_nt: TGTGCCAGCAGTTTACAGTTTGGCTACAATGAGCAGTTCTTC
cdr3_aa: CASSLQFGYNEQFF

v_call: TRBV10-3
d_call: -
j_call: TRBJ2-2
clone_size: few
cdr3_nt: TGTGCCATCAAGAAGGGGAACACCGGGGAGCTGTTTTTT
cdr3_aa: CAIKKGNTGELFF

v_call: TRBV15
d_call: -
j_call: TRBJ1-2
clone_size: -
cdr3_nt: TGTGCCACCAGCAGACAGACCTGGAACAACTATGGCTACACCTTC
cdr3_aa: CATSRQTWNNYGYTF

v_call: TRBV20-1
d_call: TRBD1
j_call: TRBJ1-1
clone_size: few
cdr3_nt: TGCAGTGCGGTGAGGGGGCTGACTGAAGCTTTCTTT
cdr3_aa: CSAVRGLTEAFF

v_call: TRBV7-9
d_call: -
j_call: TRBJ1-6
clone_size: -
cdr3_nt: TGTGCCAGCGTCGGTTCCGGCGATTCACCCCTCCACTTT
cdr3_aa: CASVGSGDSPLHF

v_call: TRBV2
d_call: -
j_call: TRBJ1-2
clone_size: -
cdr3_nt: TGTGCCAGCAGCCTCACGGATGGCTACACCTTC
cdr3_aa: CASSLTDGYTF

v_call: TRBV12-3/TRBV12-4
d_call: -
j_call: TRBJ2-7
clone_size: few
cdr3_nt: TGTGCCAGCAGTTTAGCGCGTAGCCCTCCGGGGGAGCAGTACTTC
cdr3_aa: CASSLARSPPGEQYF

v_call: TRBV7-2
d_call: -
j_call: TRBJ2-5
clone_size: -
cdr3_nt: TGTGCCAGCAGCCAGGCTCTAGCTTGGGGGGAGACCCAGTACTTC
cdr3_aa: CASSQALAWGETQYF

v_call: TRBV10-3
d_call: TRBD2
j_call: TRBJ2-5
clone_size: -
cdr3_nt: TGTGCCATCAGTGGGGGGTCTAGCGGGGCCCCGGGGACCCAGTACTTC
cdr3_aa: CAISGGSSGAPGTQYF

v_call: TRBV5-6
d_call: -
j_call: TRBJ2-5
clone_size: -
cdr3_nt: TGTGCTAGCGAAGGAACAGGAGGGACCCAGTACTTC
cdr3_aa: CASEGTGGTQYF

v_call: TRBV13
d_call: TRBD1
j_call: TRBJ2-3
clone_size: -
cdr3_nt: TGTGCCAGCAGCCTGTTCAGGGGGCTGGGGGATACGCAGTATTTT
cdr3_aa: CASSLFRGLGDTQYF

v_call: TRBV5-1
d_call: TRBD1
j_call: TRBJ1-1
clone_size: -
cdr3_nt: TGCGCCAGCAGCCGCAAGACAGGGGACGGCACTGAAGCTTTCTTT
cdr3_aa: CASSRKTGDGTEAFF

v_call: TRBV11-2
d_call: -
j_call: TRBJ2-3
clone_size: -
cdr3_nt: TGTGCCAGCAACTCAGGAGACAGGAGAGATACGCAGTATTTT
cdr3_aa: CASNSGDRRDTQYF

v_call: TRBV3-1
d_call: -
j_call: TRBJ2-1
clone_size: few
cdr3_nt: TGTGCCAGCAGCCATTTCGGTGGCAATGAGCAGTTCTTC
cdr3_aa: CASSHFGGNEQFF

v_call: TRBV12-3/TRBV12-4
d_call: -
j_call: TRBJ1-3
clone_size: -
cdr3_nt: TGTGCCAGCAGTTTAGAGTTGGCTCGCTCTGGAAACACCATATATTTT
cdr3_aa: CASSLELARSGNTIYF

v_call: TRBV18
d_call: -
j_call: TRBJ2-3
clone_size: -
cdr3_nt: TGTGCCAGCTCACCACCGACACCGAGGATAGATACGCAGTATTTT
cdr3_aa: CASSPPTPRIDTQYF

v_call: TRBV7-6
d_call: TRBD2
j_call: TRBJ2-1
clone_size: few
cdr3_nt: TGTGCCAGCAGCTATCCGGGGGGTGATGGCTCCTACAATGAGCAGTTCTTC
cdr3_aa: CASSYPGGDGSYNEQFF

v_call: TRBV7-9
d_call: -
j_call: TRBJ2-5
clone_size: few
cdr3_nt: TGTGCCAGCAGTTCCGTTAGAGAGACCCAGTACTTC
cdr3_aa: CASSSVRETQYF

v_call: TRBV7-8
d_call: TRBD1
j_call: TRBJ1-2
clone_size: few
cdr3_nt: TGTGCCAGCAGCTTAGCGGAGGACAGGGCTTACTATGGCTACACCTTC
cdr3_aa: CASSLAEDRAYYGYTF

v_call: TRBV19
d_call: -
j_call: TRBJ1-3
clone_size: few
cdr3_nt: TGTGCCAGTAGACCTAACTCTGGAAACACCATATATTTT
cdr3_aa: CASRPNSGNTIYF

v_call: TRBV20-1
d_call: -
j_call: TRBJ1-6
clone_size: -
cdr3_nt: TGCAGTGCTAGTACCAGGGAGAATTCACCCCTCCACTTT
cdr3_aa: CSASTRENSPLHF

v_call: TRBV3-1
d_call: -
j_call: TRBJ2-2
clone_size: -
cdr3_nt: TGTGCCAGCAGCCAAGCTGTGTCCGGGGAGCTGTTTTTT
cdr3_aa: CASSQAVSGELFF